A single TCR beta chain is shown here with its context. The data were taken from a study of blood T cell repertoires in COVID-19. Study-level background: Specimens from acute and convalescent COVID-19 originated in the United States, Italy and Spain.

Trimming removed 7 bases from V and 5 bases from J; junction bases left unmatched: 12. From germline, CDR1 is MDHEN and CDR2 SYDVKM. The CDR3 is 15 residues long. Per the study methods: By means of reference gene primer amplification, nucleated cell counts were estimated. Assay used: immunoSEQ multiplex PCR; TCRdb lists only in-frame clones, some missing. V and J calls and clone size come straight from that table; D and trimming were deduced from the DNA. The repertoire holds over 250,000 clones, with 80% to 90% as singletons. The origin of this receptor is a woman between 45 and 60 years old who had recovered from COVID-19. The chain carries TRBV28 and TRBJ2-5; TRBD2 matches 8 bases. Source material: peripheral blood. In DNA form, the CDR3 reads TGTGCCAGCACCATTTCGGGGGGGCCAGGGGAGACCCAGTACTTC. It yields the protein CASTISGGPGETQYF.